The entry below describes one TCR beta chain. It may be a read error: a sequence one base away is much more abundant. Primers used in a second PCR of roughly 7 to 11 cycles were a sample-barcoded 5' primer and a J-beta primer mix. TCRdb recomputed calls from the 5' RACE reads with MiXCR, one row per CDR3 protein. Counted here are 650,000 to 1,000,000 distinct CDR3 sequences, under 40% occurring once; the ten biggest clones make up 10% to 15%. The entry originates in a study of blood T cells in healthy people across ages. The sequencing input was blood. The source is a young man in good health.

Here the CDR3 reads CASSLKCLNPLYEQYF. The CDR3 coding sequence is TGTGCCAGCAGCTTAAAGTGTCTGAATCCACTGTACGAGCAGTACTTC. The chain uses TRBV7-3 and TRBJ2-7; D remains ambiguous. This CDR3 spans 16 amino acids. The germline V gene encodes CDR1 SGHTA and CDR2 FQGTGA. The V end lost 1 base, the J end lost 4 bases, and 17 bases lay between the germline ends.